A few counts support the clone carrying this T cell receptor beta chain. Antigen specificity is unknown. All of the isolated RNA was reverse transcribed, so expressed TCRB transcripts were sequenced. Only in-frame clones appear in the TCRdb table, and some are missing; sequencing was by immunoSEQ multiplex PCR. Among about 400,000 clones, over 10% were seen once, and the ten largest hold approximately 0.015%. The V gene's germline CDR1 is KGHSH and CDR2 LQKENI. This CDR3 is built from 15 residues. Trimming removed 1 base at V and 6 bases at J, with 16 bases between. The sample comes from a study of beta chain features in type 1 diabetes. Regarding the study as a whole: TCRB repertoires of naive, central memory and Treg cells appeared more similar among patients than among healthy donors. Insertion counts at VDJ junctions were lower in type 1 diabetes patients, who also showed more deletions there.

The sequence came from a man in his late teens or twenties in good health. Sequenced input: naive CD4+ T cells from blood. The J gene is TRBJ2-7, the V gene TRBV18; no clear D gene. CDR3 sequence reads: CASSPRPEDGVEQYF. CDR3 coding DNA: TGTGCCAGCTCACCACGTCCAGAAGATGGTGTCGAGCAGTACTTC. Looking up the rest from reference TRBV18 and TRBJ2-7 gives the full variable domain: NAGVMQNPRHLVRRRGQEARLRCSPMKGHSHVYWYRQLPEEGLKFMVYLQKENIIDESGMPKERFSAEFPKEGPSILRIQQVVRGDSAAYFCASSPRPEDGVEQYFGPGTRLTVT.